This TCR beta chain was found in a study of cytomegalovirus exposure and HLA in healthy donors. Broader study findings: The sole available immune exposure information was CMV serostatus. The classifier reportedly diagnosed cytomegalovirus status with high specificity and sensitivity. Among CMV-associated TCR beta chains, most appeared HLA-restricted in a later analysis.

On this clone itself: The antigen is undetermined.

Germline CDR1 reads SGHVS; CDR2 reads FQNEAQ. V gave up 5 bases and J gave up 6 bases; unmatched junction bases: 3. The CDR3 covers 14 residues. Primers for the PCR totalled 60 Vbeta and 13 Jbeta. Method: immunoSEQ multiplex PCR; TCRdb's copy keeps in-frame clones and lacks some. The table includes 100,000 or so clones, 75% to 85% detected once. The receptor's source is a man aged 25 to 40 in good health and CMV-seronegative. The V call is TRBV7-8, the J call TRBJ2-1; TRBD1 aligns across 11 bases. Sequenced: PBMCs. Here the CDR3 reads CASSMGQGVNEQFF. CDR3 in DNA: TGTGCCAGCAGCATGGGACAGGGGGTCAATGAGCAGTTCTTC. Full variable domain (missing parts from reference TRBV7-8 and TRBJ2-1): GAGVSQSPRYKVAKRGQDVALRCDPISGHVSLFWYQQALGQGPEFLTYFQNEAQLDKSGLPSDRFFAERPEGSVSTLKIQRTQQEDSAVYLCASSMGQGVNEQFFGPGTRLTVL.